The 12 T cell receptor beta chains reported below all come from one sample, sequenced in a study of blood T cell repertoires in COVID-19. TCRdb's table, derived via immunoSEQ multiplex PCR, lists solely in-frame clones and lacks some. Among 150,000 to 200,000 clones listed, around three quarters were seen once. The specimen sequenced was peripheral blood. The receptors come from a man aged 55 to 70 with active or convalescent COVID-19.

The table lists this clone with a count of one. This sequence joins TRBV7-9 and TRBJ2-7; D unclear. The germline CDR1 and CDR2 sequences are SEHNR and FQNEAQ (reference sequence). The CDR3 spans 15 residues. The V gene lost 1 base and the J gene lost 3 bases, with 13 bases spanning the gap. The CDR3 here is CASSLVVGVGYEQYF. DNA of the CDR3: TGTGCCAGCAGCTTAGTGGTGGGCGTGGGCTACGAGCAGTACTTC.

The V and J genes are TRBV27 and TRBJ1-4; D is possibly TRBD1 (6 bases). CDR1 is MNHEY and CDR2 is SMNVEV in the germline V gene (reference sequence). Trimming pared 5 bases from V and 7 bases from J, leaving 11 bases between. The CDR3 has 13 amino acids. This CDR3 is CASSTRTAEKLFF. As DNA, the CDR3 is TGTGCCAGCAGTACCCGGACAGCTGAAAAACTGTTTTTT.

The CDR3 protein is CASSQPVRASAAKNIQYF. The CDR3 bases are TGTGCCAGCAGCCAACCCGTCAGGGCTTCGGCCGCCAAAAACATTCAGTACTTC. J is TRBJ2-4 and V is TRBV6-2 or TRBV6-3; maybe TRBD1 (5 bases). Germline V gene lookup returns CDR1 MNHEY and CDR2 SVGEGT. The CDR3 has 18 amino acids. The V end was cut by 6 bases, the J end by 1 base, with 22 bases between.

The chain combines TRBV7-8 with TRBJ2-3; D gene ambiguous. Germline loops: CDR1 SGHVS, CDR2 FQNEAQ. With 2 bases removed from V and 7 bases from J, the gap between germline ends came to 10 bases. This CDR3 is built from 13 residues. Here the CDR3 reads CASSLSYDNTQYF. The CDR3 DNA reads TGTGCCAGCAGCTTATCATACGACAATACGCAGTATTTT.

The chain has TRBV18 and TRBJ2-1, with 10 bases lining up with TRBD1. The CDR3 length is 19 residues. CDR1 is KGHSH, CDR2 LQKENI, per germline. The ends lost 3 bases at V and 2 bases at J; junction bases unmatched: 13. The CDR3 nucleotides are TGTGCCAGCTCACCTTCGGACAGGGGGGGAGTACAAACCTACAATGAGCAGTTCTTC. It translates to CASSPSDRGGVQTYNEQFF.

The rearrangement links TRBV29-1 to TRBJ2-5, with D possibly matching TRBD2 (6 bases). The CDR3 is 12 amino acids. CDR1 and CDR2 (germline): SQVTM, ANQGSEA. With 7 bases removed from V and 5 bases from J, the gap between germline ends came to 14 bases. CDR3 DNA sequence: TGCAGCGGGGGGTACAGCGGGGAGACCCAGTACTTC. It yields the protein CSGGYSGETQYF.

The V call is TRBV7-2, the J call TRBJ1-2; weak D call: TRBD1 (5 bases). The CDR3 covers 13 residues. V lost 6 bases and J lost 4, with 12 bases in between. CDR1 and CDR2 from the germline V gene are SGHTA and FQGNSA. This CDR3 reads CASRQQVLYGYTF. CDR3 nucleotide sequence: TGTGCCAGCAGGCAACAGGTGCTCTATGGCTACACCTTC.

The rearrangement joins TRBV18 to TRBJ2-1; 9 bases fit TRBD2. There are 16 residues in the CDR3. With 2 bases clipped from V and 2 bases from J, the junction kept 4 bases outside the gene matches. Germline loops: CDR1 KGHSH, CDR2 LQKENI. CDR3: CASSPSSGRTYNEQFF. CDR3 DNA sequence: TGTGCCAGCTCACCATCCAGCGGGAGGACCTACAATGAGCAGTTCTTC.

The genes are TRBV4-2 and TRBJ2-7; 15 bases are shared with TRBD2. Looked up from germline, CDR1 is LGHNA and CDR2 is YNFKEQ. This CDR3 spans 16 amino acids. The V segment lost 3 bases and the J segment 0 bases; nucleotides outside the gene matches: 0. The CDR3 protein is CASSQGLAGGSYEQYF. The CDR3 DNA reads TGTGCCAGCAGCCAGGGACTAGCGGGAGGCTCCTACGAGCAGTACTTC.

Note on this clone: This sample includes further DNA sequences coding for the same CDR3. This chain joins TRBV28 and TRBJ1-1, with D hard to call. CDR1 is MDHEN and CDR2 is SYDVKM in the germline V gene. V lost 4 bases, J lost 0 bases, and 3 bases lay in between. The CDR3 is made up of 12 amino acids. Here the CDR3 DNA reads TGTGCCAGCAGTTCCGTGAACACTGAAGCTTTCTTT. This gives the protein CASSSVNTEAFF. The full variable domain, in which reference TRBV28 and TRBJ1-1 provide the parts outside the CDR3, is DVKVTQSSRYLVKRTGEKVFLECVQDMDHENMFWYRQDPGLGLRLIYFSYDVKMKEKGDIPEGYSVSREKKERFSLILESASTNQTSMYLCASSSVNTEAFFGQGTRLTVV.

The V gene is TRBV6-6, the J gene TRBJ2-7; a weak D match, TRBD1 (5 bases). Trimming took off 5 bases at V and 2 bases at J, with 16 bases between the two ends. This CDR3 has 15 residues. Germline V gives CDR1 MNHNY, CDR2 SVGAGI (reference sequence). Here the CDR3 reads CASSLDGAIAYEQYF. The DNA of the CDR3 is TGTGCCAGCAGTCTCGATGGGGCTATAGCCTACGAGCAGTACTTC.

The chain couples TRBV5-5 to TRBJ1-5; 8 bases agree with TRBD1. This CDR3 has 18 amino acids. V lost 3 bases to trimming and J lost 2 bases; unmatched junction nucleotides: 13. Germline V CDR1 and CDR2: SGHKS, YYEKEE (reference sequence). The CDR3: CASSSLPGQGVGNQPQHF. The DNA of the CDR3 is TGTGCCAGCAGCTCTCTACCCGGACAGGGTGTTGGCAATCAGCCCCAGCATTTT.